A selection of T cell receptor beta chains follows, all from one sample in a study of T cell responses to AZD1222 COVID-19 vaccine. TCRdb's table, derived via immunoSEQ multiplex PCR, lists solely in-frame clones and lacks some. The table lists over 40,000 clones, about four fifths of them singletons. The sample in question was peripheral blood, obtained on day 0 of AZD1222 vaccination. The receptors come from an adult in good health. CDR3s include the opening cysteine and the closing phenylalanine or tryptophan. D genes are given only for firm matches. Rows may omit the clone size; those that give it use once, few, many or a size class.

CDR3: CASSPTSGRALGTDTQYF; DNA: TGTGCCAGCAGTCCCACTAGCGGGAGGGCCCTTGGGACAGATACGCAGTATTTT; length: 18; V: TRBV27; D: TRBD2; J: TRBJ2-3; size: .
CDR3: CASSGRAGDTIYF; DNA: TGCGCCAGCAGTGGGCGGGCCGGAGACACCATATATTTT; length: 13; V: TRBV10-1; D: .; J: TRBJ1-3; size: .
CDR3: CAWSPGTSVYNEQFF; DNA: TGTGCCTGGAGTCCGGGGACTAGCGTCTACAATGAGCAGTTCTTC; length: 15; V: TRBV30; D: TRBD2; J: TRBJ2-1; size: .
CDR3: CARSEGARGANVLTF; DNA: TGTGCCCGCAGCGAGGGGGCAAGGGGGGCCAACGTCCTGACTTTC; length: 15; V: TRBV13; D: TRBD1; J: TRBJ2-6; size: once
CDR3: CAWSKMGRSHTEAFF; DNA: TGTGCCTGGAGTAAAATGGGACGGTCTCACACTGAAGCTTTCTTT; length: 15; V: TRBV30; D: .; J: TRBJ1-1; size: once
CDR3: CASGQGLNTEAFF; DNA: TGTGCCAGCGGACAGGGGTTGAACACTGAAGCTTTCTTT; length: 13; V: TRBV7-2; D: TRBD1; J: TRBJ1-1; size: once
CDR3: CASSPPRGGDTEAFF; DNA: TGTGCCAGCTCACCACCGCGGGGCGGGGACACTGAAGCTTTCTTT; length: 15; V: TRBV18; D: .; J: TRBJ1-1; size: .
CDR3: CASSMSGTGAYNEQFF; DNA: TGTGCCAGTAGTATGTCGGGGACAGGGGCCTACAATGAGCAGTTCTTC; length: 16; V: TRBV19; D: TRBD1; J: TRBJ2-1; size: .
CDR3: CASSPTGGWTEAFF; DNA: TGTGCCAGCAGTCCCACAGGGGGATGGACTGAAGCTTTCTTT; length: 14; V: TRBV6-2/TRBV6-3; D: TRBD1; J: TRBJ1-1; size: .
CDR3: CASSQDRGSLGHYGYTF; DNA: TGTGCCAGCAGCCAAGATCGGGGGTCACTCGGCCACTATGGCTACACCTTC; length: 17; V: TRBV3-1/TRBV3-2; D: .; J: TRBJ1-2; size: .
CDR3: CASSPTLAGGPRVTQYF; DNA: TGTGCCAGCAGCCCCACCCTAGCGGGAGGGCCGAGGGTTACGCAGTATTTT; length: 17; V: TRBV7-2; D: TRBD2; J: TRBJ2-3; size: .
CDR3: CASRPKQGRNQPQHF; DNA: TGTGCCAGTAGACCGAAACAGGGCCGCAATCAGCCCCAGCATTTT; length: 15; V: TRBV19; D: .; J: TRBJ1-5; size: once
CDR3: CASSYGGEVGYEQYF; DNA: TGTGCCAGCAGTTACGGAGGGGAGGTAGGCTACGAGCAGTACTTC; length: 15; V: TRBV6-2/TRBV6-3; D: .; J: TRBJ2-7; size: .
CDR3: CASSQDWDRGRAEQFF; DNA: TGCGCCAGCAGCCAAGATTGGGACAGGGGGCGCGCCGAGCAGTTCTTC; length: 16; V: TRBV4-3; D: TRBD1; J: TRBJ2-1; size: .
CDR3: CASSREGRVNTEAFF; DNA: TGTGCCAGTAGTAGAGAGGGACGGGTGAACACTGAAGCTTTCTTT; length: 15; V: TRBV19; D: .; J: TRBJ1-1; size: .
CDR3: CASSIVWRGAYGYTF; DNA: TGTGCCAGTAGTATAGTCTGGCGAGGGGCCTATGGCTACACCTTC; length: 15; V: TRBV19; D: .; J: TRBJ1-2; size: .
CDR3: CASSPATNRRSGELFF; DNA: TGCGCCAGCAGCCCTGCGACTAACCGTAGGTCCGGGGAGCTGTTTTTT; length: 16; V: TRBV5-1; D: .; J: TRBJ2-2; size: .
CDR3: CASSSWSTDTQYF; DNA: TGTGCCAGCAGCTCCTGGAGCACAGATACGCAGTATTTT; length: 13; V: TRBV11-3; D: .; J: TRBJ2-3; size: .
CDR3: CASRGTAQNTEAFF; DNA: TGTGCCAGCAGAGGGACGGCACAGAACACTGAAGCTTTCTTT; length: 14; V: TRBV2; D: .; J: TRBJ1-1; size: .
CDR3: CASSPRTEETQYF; DNA: TGTGCCAGCTCACCAAGGACAGAAGAGACCCAGTACTTC; length: 13; V: TRBV18; D: .; J: TRBJ2-5; size: .
CDR3: CASSELPGDNSPLHF; DNA: TGTGCCAGCAGTGAATTACCGGGGGATAATTCACCCCTCCACTTT; length: 15; V: TRBV2; D: .; J: TRBJ1-6; size: .
CDR3: CASSYGRVNRPQHF; DNA: TGTGCCAGCAGTTACGGTCGGGTGAATAGGCCCCAGCATTTT; length: 14; V: TRBV6-2/TRBV6-3; D: .; J: TRBJ1-5; size: .
CDR3: CASSVGETNEKLFF; DNA: TGTGCCAGCAGCGTAGGAGAGACTAATGAAAAACTGTTTTTT; length: 14; V: TRBV5-8; D: .; J: TRBJ1-4; size: .
CDR3: CASSGGVNEQFF; DNA: TGTGCCAGCAGTGGAGGGGTCAATGAGCAGTTCTTC; length: 12; V: TRBV2; D: .; J: TRBJ2-1; size: .
CDR3: CASRKTGIYEQYF; DNA: TGTGCCAGCAGAAAGACAGGGATCTACGAGCAGTACTTC; length: 13; V: TRBV6-5; D: TRBD1; J: TRBJ2-7; size: .
CDR3: CASSHPASGRWDQETQYF; DNA: TGTGCCAGCAGCCATCCGGCTAGCGGGAGGTGGGACCAAGAGACCCAGTACTTC; length: 18; V: TRBV5-8; D: TRBD2; J: TRBJ2-5; size: .
CDR3: CASSKGSGTFSNEQFF; DNA: TGCGCCAGCAGCAAGGGGAGCGGCACGTTCTCCAATGAGCAGTTCTTC; length: 16; V: TRBV5-1; D: .; J: TRBJ2-1; size: .